The 28 T cell receptor beta chains in this list originate from one sample, sequenced in a study of OX40 agonist ivuxolimab in advanced cancers. Produced via immunoSEQ multiplex PCR; TCRdb's table is partial and in-frame only. The top ten clones hold 0.69% of a sample with tens of thousands of clones, roughly four fifths of them seen once. Here the sequenced sample was CD4+ or CD8+ T cells sorted from blood, taken in a trial of the OX40 agonist ivuxolimab. Receptors originate from an adult with an advanced solid tumor such as melanoma, head and neck, liver or kidney cancer.

V is TRBV10-2 and J is TRBJ1-4; 7 bases match TRBD1. The germline CDR1 and CDR2 sequences are WSHSY and SAAADI. Trimming removed 8 bases from V and 8 bases from J; junction bases left unmatched: 11. The CDR3 is 14 amino acids. The CDR3 here is CASFSGGGGEKLFF. In DNA form, the CDR3 reads TGCGCCAGCTTCTCAGGGGGGGGTGGCGAAAAACTGTTTTTT.

This chain uses TRBV25-1 with TRBJ1-6; tentatively, D is TRBD1 (6 bases). Per germline, CDR1 MGHDK and CDR2 SYGVNS. The CDR3 extends over 16 amino acids. The germline V and J ends were trimmed by 2 bases and 0 bases, with 8 bases remaining between them. This CDR3 is CASSEQGNSYNSPLHF. DNA for the CDR3: TGTGCCAGCAGTGAACAGGGGAACTCCTATAATTCACCCCTCCACTTT. Based on the CDR3 plus reference TRBV25-1 and TRBJ1-6, the full variable domain is EADIYQTPRYLVIGTGKKITLECSQTMGHDKMYWYQQDPGMELHLIHYSYGVNSTEKGDLSSESTVSRIRTEHFPLTLESARPSHTSQYLCASSEQGNSYNSPLHFGNGTRLTVT.

This chain uses TRBV2 with TRBJ2-2; D might be TRBD1 or TRBD2, each matching 5 bases. V was shortened by 6 bases and J by 4 bases, with 9 bases between the two germline ends. Germline V lookup: CDR1 SNHLY, CDR2 FYNNEI. The CDR3 contains 13 residues. This CDR3 is CASRGDGTGELFF. As DNA, the CDR3 is TGTGCCAGCAGGGGGGACGGCACCGGGGAGCTGTTTTTT.

V and J are TRBV15 and TRBJ2-3; maybe TRBD1 (6 bases). CDR1 is LNHNV and CDR2 is YYDKDF in the germline V gene (reference sequence). This CDR3 contains 12 residues. Trimming removed 7 bases from V and 10 bases from J, with 15 bases in between. CDR3 protein: CATNRGGTSQYF. CDR3 DNA: TGTGCCACCAACCGTGGGGGCACCTCGCAGTATTTT.

This chain joins TRBV5-1 and TRBJ1-6; D is unresolved. The V and J ends lost 0 bases and 6 bases respectively, with 7 bases between them. Germline V gives CDR1 SGHRS, CDR2 YFSETQ. There are 14 residues in the CDR3. CDR3 DNA sequence: TGCGCCAGCAGCTTGGCGTACGCTAATTCACCCCTCCACTTT. Amino acids: CASSLAYANSPLHF.

The chain is built from TRBV9 and TRBJ1-1; a possible D gene is TRBD1 (6 bases). V dropped 2 bases and J dropped 1 base, with 12 bases sitting between them. The CDR3 loop spans 15 amino acids. CDR1 and CDR2 (germline): SGDLS, YYNGEE. CDR3 coding DNA: TGTGCCAGCAGCGTGGCAGGGGACCCGAACACTGAAGCTTTCTTT. It translates to CASSVAGDPNTEAFF.

This clone was seen just once. The chain links TRBV5-1 to TRBJ1-4; no clear D. Germline V gene lookup returns CDR1 SGHRS and CDR2 YFSETQ. This CDR3 has 15 amino acids. With 5 bases removed from V and 5 bases from J, the gap between germline ends came to 16 bases. Here the CDR3 reads CASSESRGQNEKLFF. The CDR3 nucleotides read TGCGCCAGCAGTGAATCTAGAGGGCAGAATGAAAAACTGTTTTTT.

This clone came up a few times. The chain recombines TRBV2 with TRBJ2-2; TRBD1 aligns across 10 bases. CDR1 is SNHLY, CDR2 FYNNEI, per germline. The junction had 6 bases not matched to a gene; V was cut back by 0 bases and J by 2 bases. The CDR3 totals 18 residues. CDR3 in amino acids: CASSEARQGAGNTGELFF. CDR3 DNA: TGTGCCAGCAGTGAAGCGAGACAGGGGGCAGGTAACACCGGGGAGCTGTTTTTT.

The chain joins TRBV15 to TRBJ1-5; a weak D match, TRBD1 (5 bases). The CDR3 extends over 14 amino acids. Trimming took off 4 bases at V and 4 bases at J, with 11 bases between the two ends. Per the germline V gene, CDR1 is LNHNV and CDR2 is YYDKDF (reference sequence). CDR3 region: CATSKRRGNQPQHF. The CDR3 DNA reads TGTGCCACCAGCAAACGGAGGGGAAATCAGCCCCAGCATTTT.

CDR3 sequence (DNA): TGTGCCAGCTCCCGGGACAAAATCTACGAGCAGTACTTC. Translation: CASSRDKIYEQYF. The chain recombines TRBV18 with TRBJ2-5; weak D call: TRBD1 (6 bases). The closer fit of TRBJ2-7 to the DNA end suggests the J call may be wrong. This CDR3 comprises 13 residues. Germline CDR1 KGHSH, CDR2 LQKENI.

The chain joins TRBV15 to TRBJ1-2; no firm D call. This CDR3 has 13 residues. Germline CDR1 is LNHNV and CDR2 is YYDKDF (reference sequence). V lost 0 bases and J 8 bases, leaving 10 bases between the germline ends. CDR3 DNA sequence: TGTGCCACCAGCAGAGATCGGGCGGGGGGCTACACCTTC. Protein: CATSRDRAGGYTF.

The chain links TRBV10-1 to TRBJ2-7, with a possible D match to TRBD1 (6 bases). This CDR3 has 16 amino acids. CDR1 and CDR2 from the germline V gene are WNHNN and SYGVQD (reference sequence). V was cut by 4 bases and J by 2 bases, with 18 bases left in between. In nucleotides, the CDR3 is TGCGCCAGCAGTGGGGGAACGGGGACAAACGCCTACGAGCAGTACTTC. Translation gives CASSGGTGTNAYEQYF.

The genes are TRBV19 and TRBJ2-5; the D gene is possibly TRBD2 (5 bases). CDR3 size: 13 residues. V was clipped by 3 bases and J by 2 bases, with 7 bases between them. Germline lookup yields CDR1 LNHDA and CDR2 SQIVND (reference sequence). The CDR3 sequence is CASSMREQETQYF. CDR3 DNA sequence: TGTGCCAGTAGTATGAGGGAGCAAGAGACCCAGTACTTC.

J is TRBJ2-7 and V is TRBV27; possible D gene TRBD2, 6 bases. The germline V gene encodes CDR1 MNHEY and CDR2 SMNVEV (reference sequence). This CDR3 comprises 16 residues. Trimming took 1 base from V and 4 from J, leaving 17 bases between them. CDR3 DNA sequence: TGTGCCAGCAGTTTATACTTAGTATCGGAGGGGTACGAGCAGTACTTC. Amino acid sequence: CASSLYLVSEGYEQYF.

The chain links TRBV5-1 to TRBJ2-1; 10 bases match TRBD2. The ends lost 0 bases at V and 9 bases at J; junction bases unmatched: 6. CDR3 length equals 15 residues. Looked up from germline, CDR1 is SGHRS and CDR2 is YFSETQ. The CDR3 spells CASSLAAGGPVEQFF. CDR3 nucleotide sequence: TGCGCCAGCAGCTTGGCAGCGGGGGGGCCGGTTGAGCAGTTCTTC. Supplemented by reference TRBV5-1 and TRBJ2-1, the full variable domain reads KAGVTQTPRYLIKTRGQQVTLSCSPISGHRSVSWYQQTPGQGLQFLFEYFSETQRNKGNFPGRFSGRQFSNSRSEMNVSTLELGDSALYLCASSLAAGGPVEQFFGPGTRLTVL.

This clone appeared a single time. V is TRBV5-1 and J is TRBJ2-5; no reliable D call. V lost 1 base and J lost 2, with 15 bases in between. The CDR3 has 16 amino acids. The germline CDR1 and CDR2 sequences are SGHRS and YFSETQ. CDR3 sequence: CASSLLSSRAQETQYF. The CDR3 bases are TGCGCCAGCAGCTTGTTGTCGAGTCGGGCACAAGAGACCCAGTACTTC.

The CDR3 DNA is TGTGCCAGCAGCTTTGGACCCCAAAACGGGGAGCTGTTTTTT. This codes for CASSFGPQNGELFF. The chain joins TRBV11-2 to TRBJ2-2, with D hard to call. The CDR3 has 14 amino acids. CDR1 and CDR2 (germline): SGHAT, FQNNGV. V shed 3 bases and J shed 7 bases, with 12 bases lying between them.

This chain connects TRBV5-6 to TRBJ2-7; no definite D call. The germline V gene has CDR1 SGHDT and CDR2 YYEEEE. This CDR3 region has 14 residues. V was trimmed by 2 bases and J by 6 bases, leaving 15 bases between them. This CDR3 is CASSFGPGVSEQYF. In DNA form, the CDR3 reads TGTGCCAGCAGCTTTGGTCCCGGAGTGAGCGAGCAGTACTTC. The whole variable domain, remainder taken from reference TRBV5-6 and TRBJ2-7, is DAGVTQSPTHLIKTRGQQVTLRCSPKSGHDTVSWYQQALGQGPQFIFQYYEEEERQRGNFPDRFSGHQFPNYSSELNVNALLLGDSALYLCASSFGPGVSEQYFGPGTRLTVT.

This rearrangement joins TRBV15 to TRBJ2-7, with D possibly matching TRBD2 (5 bases). Trimming took off 0 bases at V and 3 bases at J, with 12 bases between the two ends. Germline V gives CDR1 LNHNV, CDR2 YYDKDF (reference sequence). This CDR3 is 15 amino acids long. This CDR3 reads CATSRDLKRDYEQYF. In DNA, the CDR3 is TGTGCCACCAGCAGAGATCTGAAGAGGGACTACGAGCAGTACTTC.

The chain couples TRBV11-2 to TRBJ2-7, with 7 bases fitting TRBD1. Per the germline V gene, CDR1 is SGHAT and CDR2 is FQNNGV. The CDR3 has 15 amino acids. After removal of 3 bases from V and 3 bases from J, the junction contained 8 bases not matched to a gene. CDR3: CASSLTGQDLYEQYF. The CDR3 DNA follows: TGTGCCAGCAGCTTGACAGGACAGGACCTCTACGAGCAGTACTTC.

The CDR3 region is CAIRTTLGSTGELFF. The CDR3 region has the DNA TGTGCCATCAGAACGACCTTAGGGAGCACCGGGGAGCTGTTTTTT. This chain connects TRBV10-3 to TRBJ2-2, with a weak D call TRBD2 (5 bases). Germline CDR1 reads ENHRY; CDR2 reads SYGVKD. Trimming removed 6 bases from V and 4 bases from J, with 15 bases in between. This CDR3 region has 15 residues.

This clone has more than one count but fewer than ten. The gene calls are TRBV7-8 and TRBJ2-2; tentatively, D is TRBD1 or TRBD2 (5 bases each). The V end was cut by 1 base, the J end by 4 bases, with 10 bases between. Germline V CDR1 and CDR2: SGHVS, FQNEAQ. The CDR3 runs 15 residues. The CDR3 loop is CASSLVEGRTGELFF. CDR3 nucleotides: TGTGCCAGCAGCTTAGTTGAGGGACGCACCGGGGAGCTGTTTTTT.

V and J are TRBV6-5 and TRBJ1-4; TRBD1 is a possible D gene (5 bases). Trimming removed 7 bases from V and 3 bases from J, with 12 bases in between. The germline V gene encodes CDR1 MNHEY and CDR2 SVGAGI. The CDR3 has 14 amino acids. This chain's CDR3 is CASTLGGPNEKLFF. The CDR3 DNA reads as TGTGCCAGCACCCTCGGGGGACCTAATGAAAAACTGTTTTTT.

This rearrangement joins TRBV7-7 to TRBJ1-2; 7 bases align to TRBD1. J lost 4 bases, V lost 8 bases, and 13 bases had no gene match. From germline, CDR1 is SSHAT and CDR2 FNYEAQ (reference sequence). CDR3 length: 15 amino acids. The CDR3 bases are TGTGCCAGCGGGAAACCCGGACAGGTGTTCTATGGCTACACCTTC. This translates into CASGKPGQVFYGYTF.

This chain links TRBV19 with TRBJ2-3, with 9 nucleotides matching TRBD1. Unmatched junction bases numbered 14, after V lost 6 bases and J lost 4 bases. Germline CDR1 is LNHDA and CDR2 is SQIVND (reference sequence). The CDR3 covers 17 residues. The CDR3 DNA is TGTGCCAGTAGCAGTCTCCCGGGACAGGGTAGATCAGATACGCAGTATTTT. Its translation is CASSSLPGQGRSDTQYF.

This rearrangement joins TRBV29-1 to TRBJ2-5; no clear D. The ends were cut back, 3 bases at V and 5 bases at J, with 10 bases in the middle. The CDR3 runs 12 residues. CDR1 is SQVTM, CDR2 ANQGSEA, per germline. In nucleotides, the CDR3 is TGCAGCGTTGAGACTCCCGGGGAGACCCAGTACTTC. Amino acids: CSVETPGETQYF. The full variable domain, rest sourced from reference TRBV29-1 and TRBJ2-5, is SAVISQKPSRDICQRGTSLTIQCQVDSQVTMMFWYRQQPGQSLTLIATANQGSEATYESGFVIDKFPISRPNLTFSTLTVSNMSPEDSSIYLCSVETPGETQYFGPGTRLLVL.

J is TRBJ2-5 and V is TRBV5-1, with D possibly TRBD2 on 6 matching bases. This CDR3 is built from 14 residues. V lost 6 bases and J lost 7, with 19 bases in between. Germline lookup yields CDR1 SGHRS and CDR2 YFSETQ. The CDR3 reads CASNPEGQGGTQYF. In nucleotides, the CDR3 is TGCGCCAGCAACCCGGAGGGGCAGGGAGGGACCCAGTACTTC.

V is TRBV10-1 and J is TRBJ1-1; 7 bases are shared with TRBD1. The V gene end was trimmed by 4 bases and the J gene end by 7 bases; junction bases not matched to a gene: 6. Per germline, CDR1 WNHNN and CDR2 SYGVQD (reference sequence). The CDR3 spans 13 residues. This CDR3 reads CASSATGRNEAFF. The CDR3 region has the DNA TGCGCCAGCAGTGCGACAGGGAGGAATGAAGCTTTCTTT.